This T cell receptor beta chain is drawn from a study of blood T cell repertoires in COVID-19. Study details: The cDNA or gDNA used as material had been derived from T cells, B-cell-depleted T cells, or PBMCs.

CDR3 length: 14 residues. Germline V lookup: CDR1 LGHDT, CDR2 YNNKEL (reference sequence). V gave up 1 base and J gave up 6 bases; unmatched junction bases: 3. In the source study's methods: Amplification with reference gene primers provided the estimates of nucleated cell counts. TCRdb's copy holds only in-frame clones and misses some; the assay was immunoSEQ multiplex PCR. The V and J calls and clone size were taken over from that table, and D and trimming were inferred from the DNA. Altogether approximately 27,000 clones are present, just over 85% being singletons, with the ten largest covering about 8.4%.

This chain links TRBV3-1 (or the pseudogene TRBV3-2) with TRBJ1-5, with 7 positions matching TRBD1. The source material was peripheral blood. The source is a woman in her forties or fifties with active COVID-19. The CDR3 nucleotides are TGTGCCAGCAGCCAAGGACAGGGTACTCAGCCCCAGCATTTT. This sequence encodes CASSQGQGTQPQHF.